The 18 T cell receptor beta chains given below trace back to one sample, sequenced in a study of CD8+CD57+ T cells in acquired aplastic anemia. Genomic DNA, serving as template, underwent TCR beta VDJ and CDR3 profiling. TCRdb re-analysed the reads in MiXCR, keeping a single row per CDR3 protein. This table has 200,000 to 250,000 distinct CDR3 sequences, 61% appearing once. Input material: sorted CD4+, CD8+, or CD8+CD57+ T cells (not recorded which) from PBMCs. Source of these receptors: a human donor in good health.

A single count supports this clonotype. One junction end disagrees with the germline gene, perhaps due to a read error. The V call is TRBV12-3 or TRBV12-4, the J call TRBJ2-5; possible D gene TRBD2, 5 bases. The CDR3 extends over 12 amino acids. The CDR3 is CASRTNPSGISF. The CDR3 DNA sequence: TGTGCCAGCAGGACAAACCCGTCCGGGATTTCATTC.

This sequence joins TRBV2 and TRBJ2-3, with a weak D call TRBD2 (7 bases). The V end lost 6 bases, the J end lost 10 bases, and 14 bases lay between the germline ends. This CDR3 is 12 amino acids long. CDR1 is SNHLY and CDR2 is FYNNEI in the germline V gene. In DNA, the CDR3 is TGTGCCAGCAGCCAAGGGGGGGCTTCGCAGTATTTT. It is translated as CASSQGGASQYF.

This chain joins TRBV2 and TRBJ1-6; D gene unclear. Germline lookup yields CDR1 SNHLY and CDR2 FYNNEI. V lost 6 bases, J lost 10 bases, and 13 bases lay in between. The CDR3 has 13 residues. The CDR3 spells CASRGRERSPLHF. The CDR3 DNA reads TGTGCCAGCAGGGGAAGGGAGAGATCACCCCTCCACTTT. The full variable domain, its missing parts supplied by reference TRBV2 and TRBJ1-6, is EPEVTQTPSHQVTQMGQEVILRCVPISNHLYFYWYRQILGQKVEFLVSFYNNEISEKSEIFDDQFSVERPDGSNFTLKIRSTKLEDSAMYFCASRGRERSPLHFGNGTRLTVT.

V gene TRBV2 combines with J gene TRBJ2-3, with D possibly matching TRBD1 (5 bases). The germline V gene encodes CDR1 SNHLY and CDR2 FYNNEI. Trimming took off 3 bases at V and 4 bases at J, with 11 bases between the two ends. This CDR3 has 14 residues. The CDR3 sequence: CASSEEGVADTQYF. The DNA for the CDR3 is TGTGCCAGCAGTGAGGAAGGGGTGGCAGATACGCAGTATTTT.

This clonotype turned up a few times. The chain employs TRBV2 and TRBJ2-7; 8 positions agree with TRBD1. Germline-derived CDR1 and CDR2 are SNHLY and FYNNEI. This CDR3 is built from 12 residues. J lost 6 bases, V lost 5 bases, and 3 bases had no gene match. CDR3 nucleotides: TGTGCCAGCAGTACTGGACAGGGCGAGCAGTACTTC. This encodes CASSTGQGEQYF. Together with reference TRBV2 and TRBJ2-7, the CDR3 gives the full variable domain: EPEVTQTPSHQVTQMGQEVILRCVPISNHLYFYWYRQILGQKVEFLVSFYNNEISEKSEIFDDQFSVERPDGSNFTLKIRSTKLEDSAMYFCASSTGQGEQYFGPGTRLTVT.

The rearrangement joins TRBV10-1 to TRBJ2-5, with a tentative D call TRBD1 (5 bases). Per the germline V gene, CDR1 is WNHNN and CDR2 is SYGVQD (reference sequence). The CDR3 runs 14 residues. Trimming cost V 8 bases and J 5 bases, with 18 bases left between them. The DNA of the CDR3 is TGCGCCAGCGGGATCCACAAAAAGGGGGAGACCCAGTACTTC. Translating gives CASGIHKKGETQYF.

The chain is built from TRBV7-2 and TRBJ2-7, with D perhaps TRBD2 (5 bases). This CDR3 comprises 15 residues. The V end lost 5 bases, the J end lost 4 bases, and 18 bases lay between the germline ends. CDR1 and CDR2 (germline): SGHTA, FQGNSA. The CDR3, as DNA: TGTGCCAGCAGCCCGACTACTGGCAGCGGATACGAGCAGTACTTC. Translated, it gives CASSPTTGSGYEQYF.

This chain joins TRBV24-1 and TRBJ1-2, with 9 bases matching TRBD1. This CDR3 has 11 residues. Per germline, CDR1 KGHDR and CDR2 SFDVKD. V shed 10 bases and J 8 bases; nucleotides not matched to a gene: 4. The CDR3 sequence: CATGQGGGYTF. CDR3 DNA: TGTGCCACGGGACAGGGTGGAGGCTACACCTTC.

In its sample, this clonotype was seen a few times. The rearrangement links TRBV2 to TRBJ2-7, with no clear D. Between the trimmed V and J ends, which lost 3 bases and 3 bases, there was a span of 6 bases. This CDR3 has 12 residues. Germline V gene sequence: CDR1 SNHLY, CDR2 FYNNEI. CDR3 nucleotides: TGTGCCAGCAGTGAGATGGGCTACGAGCAGTACTTC. Translated, it gives CASSEMGYEQYF.

A remark on this clonotype: Sequence at one end of the junction differs from germline and may be a read error. CDR3 DNA sequence: TGTGCCAGCAGTTTAGGGGAGGGGGGGGACGAGCAGTACTTC. Protein product: CASSLGEGGDEQYF. The chain has TRBV7-6 and TRBJ2-7, with a weak D call TRBD2 (7 bases). The CDR3 spans 14 residues. The germline V gene has CDR1 SGHVS and CDR2 FNYEAQ.

This chain connects TRBV2 to TRBJ2-1; 8 positions agree with TRBD2. V shed 8 bases, J shed 8 bases, and the junction held 17 bases outside the gene matches. The CDR3 loop spans 16 amino acids. Germline V CDR1 and CDR2: SNHLY, FYNNEI. DNA of the CDR3: TGTGCCAGCCCCCTATCTGAGGGGACTAGTAAGTATGAGCAGTTCTTC. Encoded protein: CASPLSEGTSKYEQFF. The whole variable domain, filled in from reference TRBV2 and TRBJ2-1, reads EPEVTQTPSHQVTQMGQEVILRCVPISNHLYFYWYRQILGQKVEFLVSFYNNEISEKSEIFDDQFSVERPDGSNFTLKIRSTKLEDSAMYFCASPLSEGTSKYEQFFGPGTRLTVL.

A few counts support this clonotype. This sequence joins TRBV7-2 and TRBJ2-1; tentatively, D is TRBD2 (5 bases). Germline-derived CDR1 and CDR2 are SGHTA and FQGNSA. The ends were cut back, 4 bases at V and 9 bases at J, with 22 bases in the middle. CDR3 length: 16 amino acids. The DNA for the CDR3 is TGTGCCAGCAGCTCACCAGAGCATAGCGTGTATGGTGAGCAGTTCTTC. Encoded protein: CASSSPEHSVYGEQFF.

The chain recombines TRBV9 with TRBJ1-1; TRBD1 matches at 10 bases. Germline CDR1 SGDLS, CDR2 YYNGEE. The CDR3 contains 19 residues. Unmatched junction bases numbered 15, after V lost 3 bases and J lost 1 base. CDR3 nucleotides: TGTGCCAGCAGCGATTGGACAGGGGGTTACACCGGGGAGAACACTGAAGCTTTCTTT. Protein sequence: CASSDWTGGYTGENTEAFF.

The chain carries TRBV7-8 and TRBJ2-7; D assignment may be TRBD1 or TRBD2 (5 bases each). This CDR3 region has 15 residues. Germline CDR1 is SGHVS and CDR2 is FQNEAQ. Deletions cut 5 bases from V and 6 bases from J, with 20 bases between. The CDR3 DNA sequence: TGTGCCAGCAGCCCGGGACCTAAAACCTCTCTCGAGCAGTACTTC. Its protein product is CASSPGPKTSLEQYF.

V gene TRBV15 combines with J gene TRBJ2-1; TRBD2 matches at 15 bases. V shed 5 bases, J shed 8 bases, and the junction held 1 base outside the gene matches. This CDR3 is 14 amino acids long. From germline, CDR1 is LNHNV and CDR2 YYDKDF (reference sequence). The CDR3 sequence: CATSGLAGGHEQFF. CDR3 bases: TGTGCCACCAGCGGACTAGCGGGAGGGCATGAGCAGTTCTTC.

J is TRBJ2-7 and V is TRBV20-1; tentative D call: TRBD1 (6 bases). There are 13 residues in the CDR3. V dropped 3 bases and J dropped 2 bases, with 11 bases sitting between them. Germline V gene sequence: CDR1 DFQATT, CDR2 SNEGSKA (reference sequence). This chain's CDR3 is CSARDRDPYEQYF. Written as DNA, the CDR3 is TGCAGTGCTAGGGACAGAGATCCCTACGAGCAGTACTTC.

The sample holds one count of this clonotype. The chain has TRBV7-3 and TRBJ1-1; D is ambiguous. The V and J ends lost 8 bases and 5 bases respectively, with 12 bases between them. The CDR3 runs to 12 residues. Germline V CDR1 and CDR2: SGHTA, FQGTGA. CDR3: CASSSPGTEAFF. For the CDR3, the DNA is TGTGCCAGCTCAAGTCCAGGAACTGAAGCTTTCTTT.

The chain carries TRBV20-1 and TRBJ2-6; D ambiguous. Between the trimmed V and J ends, which lost 1 base and 3 bases, there was a span of 4 bases. The germline V gene encodes CDR1 DFQATT and CDR2 SNEGSKA (reference sequence). CDR3 length: 13 amino acids. CDR3 sequence reads: CSARGVGANVLTF. The CDR3 DNA reads TGCAGTGCTAGAGGGGTTGGGGCCAACGTCCTGACTTTC.